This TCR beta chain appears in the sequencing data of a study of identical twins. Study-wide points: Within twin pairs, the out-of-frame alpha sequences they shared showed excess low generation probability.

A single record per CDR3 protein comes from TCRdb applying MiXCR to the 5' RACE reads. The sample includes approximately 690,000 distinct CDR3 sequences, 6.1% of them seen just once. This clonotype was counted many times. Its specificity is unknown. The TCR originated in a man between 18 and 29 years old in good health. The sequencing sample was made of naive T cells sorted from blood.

In DNA, the CDR3 is TGCGCCAGCAGCAACCCGGGACAGGGGTCCTACAATGAGCAGTTCTTC. As protein: CASSNPGQGSYNEQFF. The chain couples TRBV5-1 to TRBJ2-1; TRBD1 agrees at 10 bases. This CDR3 has 16 residues. The junction had 5 bases not matched to a gene; V was cut back by 4 bases and J by 1 base. CDR1 is SGHRS and CDR2 is YFSETQ in the germline V gene.